The 31 T cell receptor beta chains below come from one sample, sequenced in a study of immune heterogeneity within non-small cell lung tumors. Template material comprised bulk tumor genomic DNA at about 610 ng per sample. During surgery, several far-apart biopsies were obtained from every primary tumor. The study enrolled patients with untreated, newly diagnosed non-small cell lung cancer who underwent curative surgery. Multiplex PCR relied on 32 V and 13 J primers to amplify TCR beta CDR3. TCRdb reprocessed the multiplex PCR reads with MiXCR, giving one entry per CDR3 protein. The sample lists 6,700 or so distinct CDR3 sequences; 22% were seen once. Specimen: lung tumor tissue. Source of these receptors: a man between 65 and 79 years old with non-small cell lung cancer.

The table lists this clonotype with many counts. Relative to the germline gene, one junction end is altered; a read error may explain this. The rearrangement uses TRBV6-1 and TRBJ2-1, with TRBD2 identical over 12 bases. Germline lookup yields CDR1 MNHNS and CDR2 SASEGT. This CDR3 contains 16 residues. The CDR3 here is CASSERGLAGQRRGVF. The DNA of the CDR3 is TGTGCCAGCAGTGAACGGGGACTAGCGGGCCAAAGAAGGGGGGTCTTC.

This clonotype was seen a handful of times. V gene TRBV30 combines with J gene TRBJ2-5; 8 nucleotides agree with TRBD1. This CDR3 is built from 14 residues. With V trimmed by 2 bases and J by 5 bases, 7 bases remained unmatched. CDR1 GTSNPN and CDR2 SVGIG come from the germline V gene (reference sequence). The chain's CDR3 is CAWSPWTGLETQYF. For the CDR3, the DNA is TGTGCCTGGAGTCCTTGGACAGGGCTGGAGACCCAGTACTTC.

This chain connects TRBV20-1 to TRBJ1-1; D perhaps matches TRBD1 (5 bases). CDR1 is DFQATT and CDR2 is SNEGSKA in the germline V gene (reference sequence). CDR3 size: 15 residues. Trimming left V 1 base short and J 3 bases short, with 15 bases between. The CDR3: CSARGTFIFDTEAFF. CDR3 sequence (DNA): TGCAGTGCTAGAGGGACATTTATTTTTGACACTGAAGCTTTCTTT.

Turning to this clonotype: A much larger clonotype is one base distant, so this may be a read error. V gene TRBV20-1 combines with J gene TRBJ2-7; D gene ambiguous. The CDR3 is made up of 13 amino acids. CDR1 and CDR2 (germline): DFQATT, SNEGSKA (reference sequence). The CDR3 bases are TGCAGTGCTAGAGATTATTGGGCTTACGAGCAGTGCTTC. Translating it yields CSARDYWAYEQCF.

Worth noting for this clonotype: One base away lies a much larger clone, so this may be a sequencing read error. The rearrangement joins TRBV3-1 to TRBJ2-7; D may be TRBD1 (5 bases). The CDR3 has 14 amino acids. Germline CDR1 and CDR2: LGHDT and YNNKEL (reference sequence). V was clipped by 2 bases and J by 7 bases, with 15 bases between them. The CDR3 region is CASSQSWGSGEQYF. The DNA for the CDR3 is TGTGCCAGCAGCCAATCCTGGGGTTCAGGGGAGCAGTACTTC.

This clonotype has at least ten counts. This chain uses TRBV6-1 with TRBJ2-3; no reliable D call. Trimming took off 7 bases at V and 2 bases at J, with 16 bases between the two ends. Per germline, CDR1 MNHNS and CDR2 SASEGT. This CDR3 is 15 amino acids long. CDR3 region: CASTNTGENTDTQYF. The CDR3 bases are TGTGCCAGCACCAACACCGGAGAAAACACAGATACGCAGTATTTT.

This clonotype is medium-sized (0.01 to 0.1%) within its sample. The chain employs TRBV6-1 and TRBJ2-1; the D call may be TRBD1 or TRBD2 (5 bases each). CDR1 and CDR2 (germline): MNHNS, SASEGT. V shed 4 bases and J shed 4 bases, with 11 bases lying between them. The CDR3 sequence is 14 residues long. The CDR3 region has the DNA TGTGCCAGCAGTGCCGGGGCAGGATACAATGAGCAGTTCTTC. This translates into CASSAGAGYNEQFF.

In regard to this clonotype: A much larger clone lies a single base off, so this may be a read error. V is TRBV19 and J is TRBJ2-3; D uncertain. V was cut by 3 bases and J by 1 base, with 8 bases left in between. The CDR3 loop spans 14 amino acids. CDR1 LNHDA and CDR2 SQIVND come from the germline V gene (reference sequence). CDR3 nucleotide sequence: TGTGCCAGTAGTATTATACTCGGCACAGATACGCAGTATTTT. It specifies CASSIILGTDTQYF.

This clonotype showed up just a few times. This may arise from a read error, as a much more abundant clone is one base away. The chain has TRBV20-1 and TRBJ1-2; tentatively, D is TRBD1 (5 bases). Trimming took 7 bases from V and 8 from J, leaving 20 bases between them. This CDR3 comprises 13 residues. CDR1 and CDR2 (germline): DFQATT, SNEGSKA (reference sequence). The CDR3 sequence is CSVSTGTKYGYTF. In DNA, the CDR3 is TGCAGTGTATCAACCGGGACTAAGTACGGCTACACCTTC.

Ten or more counts support this clonotype. The rearrangement links TRBV7-9 to TRBJ1-1; D is undetermined. Trimming stripped 5 bases from V and 0 bases from J, with 4 bases between. This CDR3 contains 12 residues. The germline V gene has CDR1 SEHNR and CDR2 FQNEAQ (reference sequence). CDR3 protein: CASSLMNTEAFF. As DNA, the CDR3 is TGTGCCAGCAGCCTTATGAACACTGAAGCTTTCTTT.

By its share, this clonotype is medium-sized. This chain joins TRBV11-2 and TRBJ1-1; D is possibly TRBD1 (5 bases). Germline-derived CDR1 and CDR2 are SGHAT and FQNNGV. The V end was cut by 5 bases, the J end by 3 bases, with 13 bases between. CDR3 size: 14 residues. CDR3 nucleotides: TGTGCCAGCAGCCGGGCAGGGAGGGACACTGAAGCTTTCTTT. This gives the protein CASSRAGRDTEAFF.

The sample holds a few counts of this clonotype. V usage is TRBV14 and J usage is TRBJ2-3; D is ambiguous. The V gene lost 1 base and the J gene lost 0 bases, with 5 bases spanning the gap. Germline V gives CDR1 SGHDN, CDR2 FVKESK. This CDR3 is 14 amino acids long. CDR3 amino acids: CASSQGYSTDTQYF. In DNA, the CDR3 is TGTGCCAGCAGCCAAGGATATAGCACAGATACGCAGTATTTT.

In its sample, this clonotype is medium-sized. This chain links TRBV30 with TRBJ1-2; no definite D call. Trimming took off 0 bases at V and 0 bases at J, with 17 bases between the two ends. CDR3 size: 17 residues. Germline lookup yields CDR1 GTSNPN and CDR2 SVGIG (reference sequence). The CDR3: CAWSVRLRTSSNYGYTF. CDR3 DNA: TGTGCCTGGAGTGTCCGTCTCAGGACCTCCTCTAACTATGGCTACACCTTC.

This clonotype has a handful of counts. The genes are TRBV2 and TRBJ1-5; 8 nucleotides match TRBD1. CDR3 size: 16 residues. V trimming: 5 bases; J trimming: 4 bases; junction bases outside the gene matches: 10. Germline V gene lookup returns CDR1 SNHLY and CDR2 FYNNEI. The CDR3 bases are TGTGCCAGCAGTTTGGACAGGGTGGTTGGGAATCAGCCCCAGCATTTT. This gives the protein CASSLDRVVGNQPQHF.

Sample share makes this clonotype medium-sized. This chain joins TRBV20-1 and TRBJ2-1; possibly TRBD2 for D (6 bases). This CDR3 spans 13 amino acids. Per the germline V gene, CDR1 is DFQATT and CDR2 is SNEGSKA (reference sequence). Trimming took 6 bases from V and 6 from J, leaving 15 bases between them. CDR3 coding DNA: TGCAGTGCGCGGACTACCTACCGCAATGAGCAGTTCTTC. This translates into CSARTTYRNEQFF.

Points on this clonotype: A much bigger clone sits one base away, suggesting this may be a read error. The gene calls are TRBV10-3 and TRBJ2-2; possibly TRBD2 for D (5 bases). This CDR3 region has 14 residues. Germline V gives CDR1 ENHRY, CDR2 SYGVKD. In nucleotides, the CDR3 is TGTGCCATCAGTGAGTCCCTGGGTTTCGGGGAGATGTTTTTT. Amino acids: CAISESLGFGEMFF.

This chain joins TRBV7-9 and TRBJ2-1; 7 bases align to TRBD2. This CDR3 spans 11 amino acids. Germline V gene data show CDR1 as SEHNR and CDR2 as FQNEAQ (reference sequence). V was pared by 2 bases and J by 14 bases, with 3 bases of the junction left unmatched. The CDR3 nucleotides are TGTGCCAGCAGCTTAATCCGGGGGGAGTTCTTC. Its translation is CASSLIRGEFF.

A note on this clonotype: This CDR3 fails to terminate in the conserved phenylalanine or tryptophan, so it likely reflects a read error. The chain combines TRBV19 with TRBJ1-2, with unresolved D. The CDR3 extends over 12 amino acids. V was pared by 5 bases and J by 8 bases, with 12 bases between. CDR1 is LNHDA, CDR2 SQIVND, per germline (reference sequence). This chain's CDR3 is CASSVRPGGYTL. The CDR3, as DNA: TGTGCCAGTAGTGTTCGTCCGGGGGGCTACACCCTC.

Ten or more counts support this clonotype. The chain is built from TRBV18 and TRBJ1-2; the D gene is possibly TRBD1 (6 bases). This CDR3 spans 16 amino acids. Germline-derived CDR1 and CDR2 are KGHSH and LQKENI. Trimming took off 1 base at V and 2 bases at J, with 14 bases between the two ends. CDR3 DNA sequence: TGTGCCAGCTCACCACTCGAGGGGGTCGGGAACTATGGCTACACCTTC. As protein: CASSPLEGVGNYGYTF.

This clonotype was picked up a small number of times. V is TRBV7-9 and J is TRBJ2-7, with 12 bases identical to TRBD1. The germline V gene has CDR1 SEHNR and CDR2 FQNEAQ (reference sequence). The CDR3 loop spans 16 amino acids. The ends lost 5 bases at V and 0 bases at J; junction bases unmatched: 5. CDR3 sequence: CASSAGTGGLSYEQYF. CDR3 bases: TGTGCCAGCAGCGCTGGGACAGGGGGCCTCTCCTACGAGCAGTACTTC.

The J gene is TRBJ2-3, the V gene TRBV2, with 7 nucleotides matching TRBD2. This CDR3 is 15 amino acids long. CDR1 is SNHLY and CDR2 is FYNNEI in the germline V gene. The ends lost 8 bases at V and 2 bases at J; junction bases unmatched: 10. The CDR3 here is CASLRAGDSTDTQYF. The CDR3 nucleotides read TGTGCCAGCTTAAGGGCGGGGGACTCCACAGATACGCAGTATTTT.

This clonotype was counted at least ten times. The chain carries TRBV6-5 and TRBJ2-6, with TRBD2 as a possible D gene (5 bases). Looked up from germline, CDR1 is MNHEY and CDR2 is SVGAGI. V gave up 0 bases and J gave up 3 bases, with 6 bases separating them. The CDR3 has 15 amino acids. In DNA form, the CDR3 reads TGTGCCAGCAGTTACTCCGGGGATGGGGCCAACGTCCTGACTTTC. The encoded protein is CASSYSGDGANVLTF.

In this sample, this clonotype is medium-sized. CDR3 residues: CASSLRGDEQYF. As DNA, the CDR3 is TGTGCCAGCAGCCTCAGGGGGGACGAGCAGTACTTC. V and J are TRBV2 and TRBJ2-7, with D perhaps TRBD1 (7 bases). This CDR3 region has 12 residues. From germline, CDR1 is SNHLY and CDR2 FYNNEI. The V end lost 6 bases, the J end lost 5 bases, and 11 bases lay between the germline ends.

This clonotype is judged medium-sized. The chain joins TRBV19 to TRBJ2-7; weak D call: TRBD2 (6 bases). V was cut by 11 bases and J by 3 bases, with 11 bases left in between. This CDR3 has 11 residues. The germline CDR1 and CDR2 sequences are LNHDA and SQIVND (reference sequence). CDR3 bases: TGTGCCTCGAGGAGGGGCTACGAGCAGTACTTC. Its translation: CASRRGYEQYF.

This clonotype is medium-sized (0.01 to 0.1%) by share. The chain links TRBV5-4 to TRBJ1-2; TRBD1 matches at 12 bases. Germline CDR1 is SGHNT and CDR2 is YYREEE (reference sequence). This CDR3 has 15 residues. V trimming: 5 bases; J trimming: 4 bases; junction bases outside the gene matches: 6. The CDR3 DNA reads as TGTGCCAGCAGGCGGGACAGGGGGCGGATCTATGGCTACACCTTC. It codes for CASRRDRGRIYGYTF.

This clonotype is labeled medium-sized. The chain has TRBV4-1 and TRBJ1-2; D uncertain. The CDR3 has 16 amino acids. Trimming cost V 0 bases and J 6 bases, with 17 bases left between them. Germline CDR1 MGHRA, CDR2 YSYEKL. The CDR3 region is CASSQDLGSSPHGYTF. DNA for the CDR3: TGCGCCAGCAGCCAAGATCTCGGCAGTTCTCCTCATGGCTACACCTTC.

V gene TRBV5-4 combines with J gene TRBJ2-1, with unresolved D. CDR1 is SGHNT and CDR2 is YYREEE in the germline V gene (reference sequence). Trimming took 1 base from V and 4 from J, leaving 3 bases between them. This CDR3 region has 12 residues. This chain's CDR3 is CASSLNYNEQFF. Here the CDR3 DNA reads TGTGCCAGCAGCTTGAATTACAATGAGCAGTTCTTC.

This clonotype is categorized as medium-sized. The chain joins TRBV10-3 to TRBJ1-2; D unresolved. CDR3 length: 16 amino acids. V shed 3 bases and J shed 6 bases, with 20 bases lying between them. Looked up from germline, CDR1 is ENHRY and CDR2 is SYGVKD. CDR3: CAISDWLKEGGHGYTF. CDR3 nucleotide sequence: TGTGCCATCAGTGATTGGTTGAAGGAGGGAGGACATGGCTACACCTTC.

This chain connects TRBV5-1 to TRBJ2-7, with D possibly called TRBD1 or TRBD2 (5 bases each). V was trimmed by 4 bases and J by 0 bases, leaving 11 bases between them. Germline V CDR1 and CDR2: SGHRS, YFSETQ. The CDR3 covers 14 residues. The CDR3 sequence: CASSISGSSYEQYF. CDR3 sequence (DNA): TGCGCCAGCAGCATCTCAGGGAGCTCCTACGAGCAGTACTTC.

This clonotype has only one observation. This clone may be a read error of a much larger clone one base away. V gene TRBV20-1 combines with J gene TRBJ1-5, with D tentatively TRBD1 (6 bases). The germline gives CDR1 DFQATT, CDR2 SNEGSKA (reference sequence). This CDR3 has 14 residues. The V and J ends lost 6 bases and 6 bases respectively, with 18 bases between them. The DNA of the CDR3 is TGCAGTGCCTCACAGGGAGGGGAAGGTCAGCCCCAGCATTTT. Amino acid sequence: CSASQGGEGQPQHF.

The chain uses TRBV13 and TRBJ1-5; possible D gene TRBD1, 5 bases. V was trimmed by 0 bases and J by 15 bases, leaving 9 bases between them. The CDR3 has 11 amino acids. The germline V gene has CDR1 PRHDT and CDR2 FYEKMQ (reference sequence). CDR3 coding DNA: TGTGCCAGCAGCTTAGGGCAGGGTTTGCATTTT. It yields the protein CASSLGQGLHF.